Below are 21 T cell receptor beta chains sequenced from a single sample in a study of T cells of healthy individuals. In TCRdb, the 5' RACE reads were re-called with MiXCR into one record per CDR3 protein. The sample includes approximately 100,000 distinct CDR3 sequences, approximately 15% of them seen just once. Receptors originate from a human donor in good health.

V gene TRBV6-5 combines with J gene TRBJ2-5, with D maybe TRBD2 (7 bases). The CDR3 loop spans 16 amino acids. Looked up from germline, CDR1 is MNHEY and CDR2 is SVGAGI. V was cut by 7 bases and J by 5 bases, with 23 bases left in between. DNA of the CDR3: TGTGCCAGCACTAGGGGGGGTGGTGGGAGCTGGGAGACCCAGTACTTC. Translation gives CASTRGGGGSWETQYF.

This clonotype was picked up a small number of times. The gene calls are TRBV12-3 or TRBV12-4 and TRBJ2-3, with D possibly matching TRBD2 (5 bases). CDR3 size: 14 residues. V shed 2 bases and J shed 2 bases, with 8 bases lying between them. Here the CDR3 reads CASSLYGLTDTQYF. In DNA, the CDR3 is TGTGCCAGCAGTTTATACGGACTCACAGATACGCAGTATTTT.

J is TRBJ2-7 and V is TRBV7-2, with D unresolved. This CDR3 region has 14 residues. CDR1 is SGHTA and CDR2 is FQGNSA in the germline V gene. V was pared by 1 base and J by 1 base, with 8 bases between. The CDR3 DNA reads TGTGCCAGCAGCTTAGTTGCCGGGTCCTACGAGCAGTACTTC. This encodes CASSLVAGSYEQYF.

CDR3 sequence: CASSQDVRATGYEQYF. CDR3 DNA: TGCGCCAGCAGCCAAGACGTTAGAGCGACAGGCTACGAGCAGTACTTC. The chain recombines TRBV4-1 with TRBJ2-7; D possibly corresponds to TRBD1 (6 bases). Germline V gene lookup returns CDR1 MGHRA and CDR2 YSYEKL. V gave up 0 bases and J gave up 3 bases, with 15 bases separating them. CDR3 size: 16 residues.

The chain is built from TRBV7-8 and TRBJ1-3; D is unclear. Trimming left V 0 bases short and J 0 bases short, with 18 bases between. The V gene's germline CDR1 is SGHVS and CDR2 FQNEAQ. The CDR3 runs 19 residues. This CDR3 reads CASSLAPRRSVSSGNTIYF. The DNA of the CDR3 is TGTGCCAGCAGCTTAGCGCCGCGTAGGTCGGTGAGCTCTGGAAACACCATATATTTT.

This clonotype was observed many times. The chain uses TRBV4-2 and TRBJ1-4, with D uncertain. The V gene's germline CDR1 is LGHNA and CDR2 YNFKEQ. With 0 bases removed from V and 10 bases from J, the gap between germline ends came to 12 bases. This CDR3 has 14 residues. CDR3: CASSQDRESRKLFF. For the CDR3, the DNA is TGTGCCAGCAGCCAAGATCGAGAGTCGCGAAAACTGTTTTTT.

There are many counts of this clonotype. V gene TRBV6-6 combines with J gene TRBJ1-1; D unclear. The V end lost 2 bases, the J end lost 7 bases, and 8 bases lay between the germline ends. There are 12 residues in the CDR3. CDR1 and CDR2 from the germline V gene are MNHNY and SVGAGI (reference sequence). CDR3 bases: TGTGCCAGCAGTTACGGAGTCCTTGAAGCTTTCTTT. Amino acid sequence: CASSYGVLEAFF.

This clonotype appeared many times. This chain connects TRBV19 to TRBJ2-1, with 9 bases matching TRBD2. There are 17 residues in the CDR3. V was pared by 0 bases and J by 3 bases, with 6 bases of the junction left unmatched. CDR1 is LNHDA and CDR2 is SQIVND in the germline V gene (reference sequence). CDR3 protein: CASSIDRASGVYNEQFF. CDR3 in DNA: TGTGCCAGTAGTATAGATCGGGCTAGCGGGGTCTACAATGAGCAGTTCTTC.

This clonotype was picked up a small number of times. The rearrangement joins TRBV20-1 to TRBJ1-4; D unclear. Germline V gene lookup returns CDR1 DFQATT and CDR2 SNEGSKA (reference sequence). Trimming removed 0 bases at V and 3 bases at J, with 11 bases between. The length of the CDR3 is 15 residues. The CDR3 protein is CSARDVASSNEKLFF. The CDR3 DNA is TGCAGTGCTAGAGATGTGGCATCCTCTAATGAAAAACTGTTTTTT.

The chain uses TRBV18 and TRBJ2-7, with TRBD1 matching over 10 bases. Germline V gene data show CDR1 as KGHSH and CDR2 as LQKENI. The CDR3 is made up of 16 amino acids. V lost 3 bases to trimming and J lost 4 bases; unmatched junction nucleotides: 9. This chain's CDR3 is CASSPHPTGGEYEQYF. Written as DNA, the CDR3 is TGTGCCAGCTCACCCCACCCGACAGGGGGCGAGTACGAGCAGTACTTC.

A few counts support this clonotype. The genes are TRBV7-3 and TRBJ1-6, with 9 positions matching TRBD1. Germline trimming cut 6 bases from V and 3 bases from J; bases unmatched to any gene: 3. The V gene's germline CDR1 is SGHTA and CDR2 FQGTGA. The length of the CDR3 is 15 residues. DNA of the CDR3: TGTGCCAGCAGACGGGACAGGGACTATAATTCACCCCTCCACTTT. Encoded protein: CASRRDRDYNSPLHF.

This clonotype was counted a few times. The gene calls are TRBV7-9 and TRBJ1-2; a possible D gene is TRBD1 (5 bases). The length of the CDR3 is 13 residues. Trimming removed 0 bases at V and 7 bases at J, with 9 bases between. Per germline, CDR1 SEHNR and CDR2 FQNEAQ (reference sequence). CDR3 bases: TGTGCCAGCAGCTTAGCTACAGGCGGTGGCTACACCTTC. Residues: CASSLATGGGYTF. Variable domain in full (rest from reference TRBV7-9 and TRBJ1-2): DTGVSQNPRHKITKRGQNVTFRCDPISEHNRLYWYRQTLGQGPEFLTYFQNEAQLEKSRLLSDRFSAERPKGSFSTLEIQRTEQGDSAMYLCASSLATGGGYTFGSGTRLTVV.

This rearrangement joins TRBV28 to TRBJ2-5, with D unclear. Germline CDR1 and CDR2: MDHEN and SYDVKM. The V and J ends lost 2 bases and 3 bases respectively, with 13 bases between them. This CDR3 has 15 residues. CDR3 amino acids: CASSLIQTTEETQYF. The CDR3 coding sequence is TGTGCCAGCAGTTTAATACAGACGACCGAAGAGACCCAGTACTTC.

The chain recombines TRBV6-5 with TRBJ2-2; D remains ambiguous. The length of the CDR3 is 17 residues. Germline CDR1 MNHEY, CDR2 SVGAGI. The germline V and J ends were trimmed by 2 bases and 8 bases, with 21 bases remaining between them. The CDR3 nucleotides are TGTGCCAGCAGTTACGGGTACTCCCCCGTTAACCCGGGGGAGCTGTTTTTT. Protein product: CASSYGYSPVNPGELFF.

The CDR3 is CASSSLTSSSYEQYF. The CDR3 region has the DNA TGTGCCAGCAGTTCCCTGACTAGTTCCTCCTACGAGCAGTACTTC. This rearrangement joins TRBV28 to TRBJ2-7; possibly TRBD2 for D (6 bases). V was trimmed by 4 bases and J by 0 bases, leaving 13 bases between them. The CDR3 runs 15 residues. CDR1 and CDR2 (germline): MDHEN, SYDVKM.

The J gene is TRBJ2-1, the V gene TRBV2; D may be TRBD1 or TRBD2 (5 bases each). The CDR3 is made up of 13 amino acids. Trimming stripped 4 bases from V and 1 base from J, with 5 bases between. Germline values: CDR1 SNHLY, CDR2 FYNNEI. DNA of the CDR3: TGTGCCAGCAGTGGGGGGTCCTACAATGAGCAGTTCTTC. Translated, it gives CASSGGSYNEQFF.

This clonotype was counted a few times. V gene TRBV4-2 combines with J gene TRBJ2-5, with TRBD2 matching 14 bases. V dropped 4 bases and J dropped 7; count of bases not matched to a gene: 14. The germline gives CDR1 LGHNA, CDR2 YNFKEQ. This CDR3 spans 18 amino acids. For the CDR3, the DNA is TGTGCCAGCAGCCCGACTAGCGGGAGGGTTGAAGATTTAACGACCCAGTACTTC. As protein: CASSPTSGRVEDLTTQYF.

This clonotype has at least ten counts. The chain recombines TRBV29-1 with TRBJ1-6, with D possibly being TRBD1 (5 bases). The CDR3 is made up of 12 amino acids. Germline CDR1 SQVTM, CDR2 ANQGSEA. V lost 5 bases and J 9 bases, leaving 11 bases between the germline ends. The CDR3 DNA is TGCAGCGTTTCGGGGGAGGGTTCACCCCTCCACTTT. Its translation: CSVSGEGSPLHF.

This chain links TRBV7-9 with TRBJ2-3; no clear D. In germline, CDR1 is SEHNR, CDR2 FQNEAQ (reference sequence). CDR3 length equals 14 residues. Trimming pared 5 bases from V and 2 bases from J, leaving 11 bases between. CDR3 sequence reads: CASSRSGFTDTQYF. In nucleotides, the CDR3 is TGTGCCAGCAGCCGCAGTGGGTTCACAGATACGCAGTATTTT.

This clonotype was seen at least ten times. The V and J genes are TRBV5-1 and TRBJ1-1; perhaps TRBD1 as D (5 bases). The CDR3 is 14 amino acids. V shed 0 bases and J shed 0 bases, with 6 bases lying between them. Germline V gene data show CDR1 as SGHRS and CDR2 as YFSETQ. In DNA form, the CDR3 reads TGCGCCAGCAGCTTGGGACAGATGAACACTGAAGCTTTCTTT. Translated: CASSLGQMNTEAFF.

This clonotype came up a few times. The V and J genes are TRBV2 and TRBJ2-1, with TRBD2 identical over 9 bases. CDR3 length equals 15 residues. Trimming took 5 bases from V and 0 from J; bases not matched to a gene: 2. Germline V gene sequence: CDR1 SNHLY, CDR2 FYNNEI. CDR3: CASSSAGGSYNEQFF. CDR3 in DNA: TGTGCCAGCAGTTCAGCGGGAGGCTCCTACAATGAGCAGTTCTTC.